This TCR beta chain is from a study of OX40 agonist ivuxolimab in advanced cancers. Across the study: Ivuxolimab, an agonist antibody against OX40 (CD134), was given to patients. Recorded diagnoses for dose-escalation patients were hepatocellular carcinoma, melanoma, renal cell or head and neck cancer.

Germline V gene sequence: CDR1 ENHRY, CDR2 SYGVKD. The CDR3 is 15 residues long. V lost 4 bases, J lost 3 bases, and 9 bases stayed unmatched. The sampling schedule covered blood at baseline, cycle 4 day 1, and cycle 7 day 1. Study-wide findings and caveats: Fewer expanded clones were found on average in CD4+ than in CD8+ T cells.

This table comes from immunoSEQ multiplex PCR, and its TCRdb copy is limited to in-frame clones, with some not included. The sample consists of tens of thousands of clones, around 88% of them appearing once. Of note for this clone: The antigen is undetermined.

The chain recombines TRBV10-3 with TRBJ2-7, with 7 positions matching TRBD1. This specimen consisted of CD4+ or CD8+ T cells sorted from blood, obtained in a trial of the OX40 agonist ivuxolimab. The TCR was taken from an adult with an advanced solid tumor such as melanoma, head and neck, liver or kidney cancer. CDR3 in amino acids: CAISGGTARGYEQYF. CDR3 nucleotides: TGTGCCATCAGTGGAGGGACAGCCAGAGGCTACGAGCAGTACTTC.